The 27 T cell receptor beta chains in this list originate from one sample, sequenced in a study of blood T cell repertoires in COVID-19. Libraries were prepared by immunoSEQ multiplex PCR; TCRdb keeps only in-frame clonotypes and omits some of them. The sample has some 500,000 clones, about 89% seen once. What was sequenced was peripheral blood. These receptors were taken from a woman aged 45-59 years with COVID-19, enrolled during active disease.

The CDR3 DNA reads as TGCAGCTTCGAGCGGGGTGGCGGCTACACCTTC. It specifies CSFERGGGYTF. This sequence joins TRBV29-1 and TRBJ1-2; unclear D gene. CDR1 SQVTM and CDR2 ANQGSEA come from the germline V gene. V dropped 8 bases and J dropped 8 bases, with 15 bases sitting between them. This CDR3 is 11 amino acids long. The whole variable domain, remainder taken from reference TRBV29-1 and TRBJ1-2, is SAVISQKPSRDICQRGTSLTIQCQVDSQVTMMFWYRQQPGQSLTLIATANQGSEATYESGFVIDKFPISRPNLTFSTLTVSNMSPEDSSIYLCSFERGGGYTFGSGTRLTVV.

The chain links TRBV28 to TRBJ1-2; D gene ambiguous. Germline CDR1 MDHEN, CDR2 SYDVKM. V was clipped by 2 bases and J by 5 bases, with 15 bases between them. CDR3 size: 15 residues. The CDR3 loop reads CASSLRGPRGYGYTF. CDR3 nucleotides: TGTGCCAGCAGTTTAAGAGGACCCCGGGGATATGGCTACACCTTC.

This chain connects TRBV9 to TRBJ2-3; tentatively, D is TRBD2 (5 bases). There are 15 residues in the CDR3. From germline, CDR1 is SGDLS and CDR2 YYNGEE. V was shortened by 3 bases and J by 5 bases, with 16 bases between the two germline ends. As DNA, the CDR3 is TGTGCCAGCAGCGACGGAGCCGGGGTGATAGATACGCAGTATTTT. It codes for CASSDGAGVIDTQYF. The entire variable domain, with the rest obtained from reference TRBV9 and TRBJ2-3, is as follows: DSGVTQTPKHLITATGQRVTLRCSPRSGDLSVYWYQQSLDQGLQFLIQYYNGEERAKGNILERFSAQQFPDLHSELNLSSLELGDSALYFCASSDGAGVIDTQYFGPGTRLTVL.

The CDR3 DNA reads TGTGCCACTGGGACAGGCTCTGGAAACACCATATATTTT. It codes for CATGTGSGNTIYF. This chain joins TRBV19 and TRBJ1-3; 8 positions agree with TRBD1. Germline V lookup: CDR1 LNHDA, CDR2 SQIVND (reference sequence). The ends lost 10 bases at V and 0 bases at J; junction bases unmatched: 2. CDR3 length: 13 residues.

The chain is built from TRBV15 and TRBJ2-3; TRBD2 aligns across 8 bases. The CDR3 is 15 residues long. After removal of 8 bases from V and 2 bases from J, the junction contained 9 bases not matched to a gene. From germline, CDR1 is LNHNV and CDR2 YYDKDF (reference sequence). DNA of the CDR3: TGTGCCACCGGGGGGGCGGGGGGCCTCACAGATACGCAGTATTTT. Its translation is CATGGAGGLTDTQYF.

This clone was observed a single time. This sequence joins TRBV10-3 and TRBJ1-2; 12 bases are shared with TRBD1. V lost 1 base, J lost 3 bases, and 9 bases stayed unmatched. The germline V gene encodes CDR1 ENHRY and CDR2 SYGVKD. This CDR3 spans 18 amino acids. The CDR3 reads CAISEFDGTGGGDYGYTF. CDR3 nucleotide sequence: TGTGCCATCAGTGAGTTTGACGGGACAGGGGGCGGTGACTATGGCTACACCTTC.

The chain's CDR3 is CASSEQVAADTQYF. Here the CDR3 DNA reads TGCGCCAGCAGTGAGCAGGTAGCGGCAGATACGCAGTATTTT. This chain joins TRBV10-1 and TRBJ2-3; weak D call: TRBD2 (6 bases). CDR1 and CDR2 (germline): WNHNN, SYGVQD (reference sequence). Trimming removed 2 bases at V and 4 bases at J, with 10 bases between. The CDR3 consists of 14 residues.

V and J are TRBV27 and TRBJ2-3; 10 bases line up with TRBD2. Trimming cost V 5 bases and J 1 base; bases outside gene matches: 3. Germline CDR1 and CDR2: MNHEY and SMNVEV (reference sequence). The CDR3 extends over 15 amino acids. The CDR3: CASSVGTSGTDTQYF. The DNA of the CDR3 is TGTGCCAGCAGTGTCGGGACTAGCGGCACAGATACGCAGTATTTT.

This sequence joins TRBV5-6 and TRBJ1-2; D possibly corresponds to TRBD1 (5 bases). Germline V lookup: CDR1 SGHDT, CDR2 YYEEEE. V lost 0 bases to trimming and J lost 7 bases, with 13 bases between them. This CDR3 has 14 amino acids. The DNA of the CDR3 is TGTGCCAGCAGCTTGGAGCGGGGGATGTCTGGCTACACCTTC. Translating gives CASSLERGMSGYTF.

CDR3 DNA: TGTGCCAGCCGACAGGGACCAAACGAGCAGTACTTC. Translated: CASRQGPNEQYF. The V gene is TRBV6-6, the J gene TRBJ2-7; 7 positions agree with TRBD1. Germline CDR1 MNHNY, CDR2 SVGAGI (reference sequence). The CDR3 length is 12 residues. Unmatched junction bases numbered 6, after V lost 8 bases and J lost 5 bases.

The V call is TRBV11-2, the J call TRBJ1-1; TRBD1 matches at 7 bases. The germline gives CDR1 SGHAT, CDR2 FQNNGV. V gave up 1 base and J gave up 6 bases; unmatched junction bases: 8. The CDR3 covers 15 residues. CDR3 loop: CASSLALQGQAEAFF. CDR3 coding DNA: TGTGCCAGCAGCTTAGCACTACAGGGGCAGGCTGAAGCTTTCTTT.

Note on this clone: Other DNA sequences from this sample encode an identical CDR3 as well. The V gene is TRBV30, the J gene TRBJ1-2; D is unresolved. Trimming cost V 0 bases and J 2 bases, with 4 bases left between them. This CDR3 region has 12 residues. CDR1 GTSNPN and CDR2 SVGIG come from the germline V gene (reference sequence). This CDR3 is CAWSVSNYGYTF. For the CDR3, the DNA is TGTGCCTGGAGTGTCTCCAACTATGGCTACACCTTC.

This clone was picked up one time. The chain couples TRBV6-5 to TRBJ1-1; 9 bases align to TRBD1. The junction had 7 bases not matched to a gene; V was cut back by 6 bases and J by 5 bases. CDR1 MNHEY and CDR2 SVGAGI come from the germline V gene. The CDR3 totals 14 residues. The CDR3 reads CASSRGTGRTEAFF. In DNA, the CDR3 is TGTGCCAGCAGCCGTGGGACAGGGCGGACTGAAGCTTTCTTT.

The V call is TRBV27, the J call TRBJ2-7; tentatively, D is TRBD1 (6 bases). The CDR3 runs 13 residues. CDR1 is MNHEY and CDR2 is SMNVEV in the germline V gene (reference sequence). Trimming took off 5 bases at V and 4 bases at J, with 12 bases between the two ends. CDR3 sequence (DNA): TGTGCCAGCAGTAGGACAGACGGTTACGAGCAGTACTTC. Protein sequence: CASSRTDGYEQYF.

The V call is TRBV30, the J call TRBJ2-7, with TRBD2 as a possible D gene (6 bases). CDR1 GTSNPN and CDR2 SVGIG come from the germline V gene (reference sequence). V gave up 2 bases and J gave up 7 bases, with 18 bases separating them. The CDR3 runs 14 residues. Here the CDR3 reads CAWSNYRNGGEQYF. The CDR3 DNA is TGTGCCTGGAGTAATTACAGGAATGGGGGGGAGCAGTACTTC. Filled out from reference TRBV30 and TRBJ2-7, the complete variable domain reads SQTIHQWPATLVQPVGSPLSLECTVEGTSNPNLYWYRQAAGRGLQLLFYSVGIGQISSEVPQNLSASRPQDRQFILSSKKLLLSDSGFYLCAWSNYRNGGEQYFGPGTRLTVT.

The V gene is TRBV29-1, the J gene TRBJ1-2; 8 bases line up with TRBD1. The CDR3 is 18 amino acids. The V segment lost 7 bases and the J segment 7 bases; nucleotides outside the gene matches: 26. Per the germline V gene, CDR1 is SQVTM and CDR2 is ANQGSEA. CDR3 bases: TGCAGCGCCTTTGAAGATAATTGGGACCGGACAGGGATGGCTGGCTACACCTTC. It yields the protein CSAFEDNWDRTGMAGYTF.

V and J are TRBV29-1 and TRBJ2-2; 10 bases align to TRBD1. CDR3 length: 15 amino acids. The J segment lost 6 bases and the V segment lost 2 bases, leaving 6 bases of the junction unmatched. Looked up from germline, CDR1 is SQVTM and CDR2 is ANQGSEA. CDR3: CSVEMGTGVPGELFF. The CDR3 DNA follows: TGCAGCGTTGAAATGGGGACAGGGGTCCCCGGGGAGCTGTTTTTT.

The CDR3 DNA follows: TGTGCCAGTAGTATAGACACAGGGACGAACACTGAAGCTTTCTTT. Encoded protein: CASSIDTGTNTEAFF. The rearrangement uses TRBV19 and TRBJ1-1; tentative D call: TRBD1 (6 bases). This CDR3 spans 15 amino acids. Trimming cost V 0 bases and J 1 base, with 9 bases left between them. CDR1 and CDR2 from the germline V gene are LNHDA and SQIVND (reference sequence).

The rearrangement uses TRBV19 and TRBJ2-2, with a tentative D call TRBD2 (5 bases). Trimming stripped 2 bases from V and 2 bases from J, with 6 bases between. The CDR3 length is 14 residues. The germline gives CDR1 LNHDA, CDR2 SQIVND (reference sequence). CDR3 nucleotides: TGTGCCAGTAGTATAAGCGGCAACACCGGGGAGCTGTTTTTT. Protein: CASSISGNTGELFF.

This chain links TRBV19 with TRBJ2-5; TRBD2 aligns across 13 bases. With V trimmed by 7 bases and J by 5 bases, 7 bases remained unmatched. The CDR3 has 15 residues. Germline CDR1 is LNHDA and CDR2 is SQIVND (reference sequence). CDR3 coding DNA: TGTGCCAGTACCCCGACTAGCGGGGGGCGGGAGACCCAGTACTTC. It yields the protein CASTPTSGGRETQYF.

This clone came up once. The gene calls are TRBV6-2 or TRBV6-3 and TRBJ1-3; unclear D gene. The germline gives CDR1 MNHEY, CDR2 SVGEGT. V lost 2 bases and J 0 bases, leaving 14 bases between the germline ends. This CDR3 has 17 residues. The CDR3 here is CASSYVTQEDSGNTIYF. DNA of the CDR3: TGTGCCAGCAGTTACGTCACCCAAGAGGACTCTGGAAACACCATATATTTT.

This chain links TRBV5-1 with TRBJ1-1; D is unresolved. Between the trimmed V and J ends, which lost 2 bases and 2 bases, there was a span of 7 bases. Germline V gives CDR1 SGHRS, CDR2 YFSETQ. This CDR3 has 13 residues. The CDR3 DNA follows: TGCGCCAGCAGCTTTCCCCCTAACACTGAAGCTTTCTTT. It is translated as CASSFPPNTEAFF.

J is TRBJ1-2 and V is TRBV11-3; a weak D match, TRBD1 (5 bases). From germline, CDR1 is SGHNT and CDR2 YENEEA. V shed 6 bases and J shed 8 bases, with 28 bases lying between them. The CDR3 sequence is 17 residues long. CDR3 residues: CASRGGRGLPRSVGYTF. The CDR3 DNA sequence: TGTGCCAGCAGGGGGGGGAGAGGTCTTCCCCGGAGCGTGGGCTACACCTTC.

This sequence joins TRBV4-2 and TRBJ2-2, with TRBD2 matching over 7 bases. With V trimmed by 4 bases and J by 4 bases, 3 bases remained unmatched. This CDR3 region has 14 residues. Germline assignment: CDR1 LGHNA and CDR2 YNFKEQ. DNA of the CDR3: TGTGCCAGCAGCCTGGGGAGGGGCACCGGGGAGCTGTTTTTT. Translated: CASSLGRGTGELFF.

The V call is TRBV30, the J call TRBJ2-5; 8 nucleotides match TRBD2. Trimming took 2 bases from V and 5 from J; bases not matched to a gene: 7. Germline-derived CDR1 and CDR2 are GTSNPN and SVGIG (reference sequence). The CDR3 spans 14 residues. The CDR3 loop reads CAWSFSGVLETQYF. In nucleotides, the CDR3 is TGTGCCTGGAGTTTTAGCGGGGTGCTCGAGACCCAGTACTTC.

This chain joins TRBV18 and TRBJ1-2, with TRBD1 identical over 10 bases. The germline V gene has CDR1 KGHSH and CDR2 LQKENI. The CDR3 runs to 14 residues. With 5 bases clipped from V and 3 bases from J, the junction kept 3 bases outside the gene matches. The CDR3 protein is CASSSGTGDYGYTF. Written as DNA, the CDR3 is TGTGCCAGCTCATCGGGGACAGGGGACTATGGCTACACCTTC.

The V gene is TRBV30, the J gene TRBJ1-1; D is undetermined. This CDR3 comprises 12 residues. Germline loops: CDR1 GTSNPN, CDR2 SVGIG (reference sequence). CDR3 loop: CGSEGPLTEAFF. In nucleotides, the CDR3 is TGTGGTAGCGAGGGCCCACTCACTGAAGCTTTCTTT.